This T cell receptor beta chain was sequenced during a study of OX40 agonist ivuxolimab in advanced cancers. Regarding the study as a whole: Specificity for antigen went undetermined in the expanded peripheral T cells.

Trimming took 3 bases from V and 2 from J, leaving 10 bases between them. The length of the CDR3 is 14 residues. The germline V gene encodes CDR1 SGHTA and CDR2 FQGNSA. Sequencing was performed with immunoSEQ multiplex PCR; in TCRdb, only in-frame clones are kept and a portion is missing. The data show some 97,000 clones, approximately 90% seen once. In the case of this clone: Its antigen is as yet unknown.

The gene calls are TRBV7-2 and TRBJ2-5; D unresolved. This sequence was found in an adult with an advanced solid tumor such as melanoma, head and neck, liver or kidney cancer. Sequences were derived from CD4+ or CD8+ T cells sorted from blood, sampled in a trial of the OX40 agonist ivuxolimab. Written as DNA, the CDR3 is TGTGCCAGCAGCTTGGTAGCAGCGCAAGAGACCCAGTACTTC. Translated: CASSLVAAQETQYF. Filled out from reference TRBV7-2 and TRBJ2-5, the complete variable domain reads GAGVSQSPSNKVTEKGKDVELRCDPISGHTALYWYRQSLGQGLEFLIYFQGNSAPDKSGLPSDRFSAERTGGSVSTLTIQRTQQEDSAVYLCASSLVAAQETQYFGPGTRLLVL.